This entry concerns a single TCR beta chain. This clone was counted a single time. What this receptor recognizes is not known. No base quality values were provided; no much bigger clone lies one nucleotide off. Clipping removes 8 bases from V and 5 bases from J, with 1 as the unmatched junction base count. The CDR3 numbers 12 residues from cysteine through phenylalanine. The kept DNA is CDR3 alone, 36 bases in frame from the first base. From the germline V gene (reference sequence), CDR1 is MNHEY and CDR2 is SMNVEV. To sequence the TCRbeta CDR3 region, genomic DNA was isolated from the sorted cells. The immunoSEQ Assay was used for sequencing of TCRbeta CDR3 regions. TCRdb retrieved this table from immuneACCESS and kept in-frame rearrangements only. Not all clones are present; in checked studies, unresolved V genes account for under half, and no reason is known for the remainder. Within this sample are 25,000 to 35,000 clones, with approximately 84% of them counted one time only. Of the sample, over 25% falls within the top ten clones.

Patients with autoimmune disease history or receiving systemic immunosuppression were excluded from the trial. In every dose cohort, peripheral blood was drawn for TCR sequencing at baseline, cycle 4 day 1, and cycle 7 day 1. Samples came from an open-label, multicenter, first-in-human phase I dose-escalation trial of ivuxolimab. Adults with locally advanced or metastatic melanoma, renal cell, hepatocellular, or head and neck squamous cell carcinoma were enrolled in the trial. Before TCR sequencing, CD4+ T cells and CD8+ T cells from peripheral blood were sorted into separate populations. This sample stems from a study of OX40 agonist ivuxolimab in advanced cancers. Regarding the complete study: Ivuxolimab, which targeted the costimulatory receptor OX40 (CD134), was an agonistic, fully human IgG2 monoclonal antibody. Intravenous ivuxolimab was administered to patients every 2 weeks at six dose levels: 0.01, 0.1, 0.3, 1.5, 3 and 10 mg/kg. Of the roughly 54 dose-escalation patients, hepatocellular carcinoma was present in roughly 19, melanoma in some 15, renal cell carcinoma in 9 and head and neck cancer in 9. A male proportion of around 80% and a mean age of about 60 years, ranging from 23 to 79, were recorded for the dose-escalation cohort. Prior anti-PD-1, anti-PD-L1 or anti-CTLA-4 therapy was permitted, and checkpoint inhibitors had been received by 30% to 40% of dose-escalation patients. Partial responses occurred in three dose-escalation patients: two with cutaneous melanoma and one with hepatocellular carcinoma. The purpose of peripheral TCRbeta sequencing was to test whether ivuxolimab changed TCR sequence diversity and led to clonal T-cell expansion. The monotherapy dose-escalation portion (N ≈ 52 patients) of the phase I ivuxolimab trial is reported in the paper.

General conclusions and limits of the study: Low levels of normalized T-cell clonal expansion were also seen in some patients who did not respond. In the 0.1-3.0 mg/kg groups, partial responders were among the patients with the lowest normalized peripheral clonal expansion, particularly in CD8+ T cells. After ivuxolimab, more expanded clones were found on average in CD8+ T cells than in CD4+ T cells. Clonal expansion of both CD4+ and CD8+ blood T cells was observed from baseline to week 6 at doses 0.1 to 3.0 mg/kg. Antigen specificity was not determined for the clonally expanded peripheral T cells.

This specimen consisted of CD4+ or CD8+ T cells sorted from blood, obtained in a trial of the OX40 agonist ivuxolimab. The chain is assembled from TRBV27 and TRBJ1-2, with 11 bases aligning to TRBD1. This sequence originates from an adult with an advanced solid tumor such as melanoma, head and neck, liver or kidney cancer. The CDR3 protein sequence reads: CASGQGAYGYTF. The sequence in DNA is TGTGCCAGCGGACAGGGGGCTTATGGCTACACCTTC.